The rows below give T cell receptor beta chains drawn from one sample of a study of blood T cell repertoires in COVID-19. Libraries were prepared by immunoSEQ multiplex PCR; TCRdb keeps only in-frame clonotypes and omits some of them. Of about 250,000 clones listed, about nine tenths are singletons. Sample: peripheral blood. These TCRs come from a woman aged 25 to 39 with active or convalescent COVID-19. Both conserved end residues are part of each CDR3. Each record gives: V gene, clone size, D gene, J gene, CDR3 protein, CDR3 DNA. D genes are given only for firm matches. Expanded clones get a size class; other rows say once, few or many, or leave the size out.

TRBV7-3,.,TRBD2,TRBJ2-2,CATRGDYTGELFF,TGTGCCACGCGGGGGGATTACACCGGGGAGCTGTTTTTT
TRBV28,.,TRBD1,TRBJ1-4,CASSHDRGGEKLFF,TGTGCCAGCAGTCACGACAGGGGTGGTGAAAAACTGTTTTTT
TRBV6-6,.,.,TRBJ1-1,CASSYSAGTGTEAFF,TGTGCCAGCAGTTACTCTGCCGGTACGGGCACTGAAGCTTTCTTT
TRBV30,.,.,TRBJ2-1,CAWKNRGGRSYNEQFF,TGTGCCTGGAAAAATCGAGGGGGTCGCTCCTACAATGAGCAGTTCTTC
TRBV7-3,.,.,TRBJ1-1,CASSPGAGSVAFF,TGTGCCAGCAGCCCAGGGGCGGGTTCGGTCGCTTTCTTT
TRBV19,once,.,TRBJ1-6,CASRETARNSPLHF,TGTGCCAGTAGAGAGACAGCCCGGAATTCACCCCTCCACTTT
TRBV11-3,.,.,TRBJ2-1,CASSLQGGYNEQFF,TGTGCCAGCAGCTTACAAGGCGGATACAATGAGCAGTTCTTC
TRBV5-1,.,.,TRBJ2-3,CASSFVIGGGDTQYF,TGCGCCAGCAGCTTCGTAATCGGAGGAGGAGATACGCAGTATTTT
TRBV27,.,.,TRBJ1-1,CASSLSPVTGTEAFF,TGTGCCAGCAGTTTATCGCCAGTTACGGGCACTGAAGCTTTCTTT
TRBV7-2,.,.,TRBJ2-5,CASSLVAELQETQYF,TGTGCCAGCAGCTTAGTCGCGGAATTACAAGAGACCCAGTACTTC
TRBV3-1/TRBV3-2,.,.,TRBJ1-1,CASSQDRGTEAFF,TGTGCCAGCAGCCAAGATCGGGGGACCGAAGCTTTCTTT
TRBV7-2,few,.,TRBJ2-1,CASSSIALGDEQFF,TGTGCCAGCAGCTCCATAGCCCTAGGGGATGAGCAGTTCTTC
TRBV27,.,TRBD1,TRBJ1-2,CASSSAGQGYGYTF,TGTGCCAGCAGTTCCGCGGGACAGGGGTATGGCTACACCTTC
TRBV27,.,.,TRBJ1-1,CASSPYRNTEAFF,TGTGCCAGCAGTCCCTACCGAAACACTGAAGCTTTCTTT
TRBV6-6,.,.,TRBJ2-3,CASSYGRGASTDTQYF,TGTGCCAGCAGTTACGGGCGGGGAGCTAGCACAGATACGCAGTATTTT
TRBV7-2,.,TRBD2,TRBJ2-1,CASSLVRASGGEQFF,TGTGCCAGCAGCTTAGTGAGAGCTAGCGGGGGTGAGCAGTTCTTC
TRBV7-2,.,.,TRBJ1-1,CASSRGGKAFF,TGTGCCAGCAGCCGAGGGGGAAAAGCTTTCTTT
TRBV29-1,once,TRBD1,TRBJ2-3,CTVDRGGDTQYF,TGCACCGTAGACAGGGGTGGAGATACGCAGTATTTT
TRBV3-1/TRBV3-2,once,TRBD2,TRBJ2-1,CASSQRLAGGGNEQFF,TGTGCCAGCAGCCAACGACTAGCGGGGGGCGGCAATGAGCAGTTCTTC
TRBV7-6,once,TRBD1,TRBJ2-3,CASSLGDSHTSTDTQYF,TGTGCCAGCAGCTTGGGGGACAGCCATACTAGCACAGATACGCAGTATTTT
TRBV7-8,.,TRBD2,TRBJ2-5,CASSLAAAGGPGETQYF,TGTGCCAGCAGCTTAGCGGCAGCGGGGGGGCCTGGAGAGACCCAGTACTTC
TRBV27,.,TRBD2,TRBJ2-7,CASSLSASGVRYEQYF,TGTGCCAGCAGTTTATCGGCTAGCGGGGTCCGGTACGAGCAGTACTTC
TRBV28,once,.,TRBJ1-5,CASSLGESYSNQPQHF,TGTGCCAGCAGTTTAGGGGAGTCCTATAGCAATCAGCCCCAGCATTTT
TRBV7-2,.,.,TRBJ1-2,CASSHGSLGLTNYGYTF,TGTGCCAGCAGCCACGGGAGTTTAGGGCTCACTAACTATGGCTACACCTTC
TRBV11-1,once,TRBD1,TRBJ1-2,CASSQNRGGYGYTF,TGTGCCAGCAGCCAAAACAGGGGAGGCTATGGCTACACCTTC
TRBV6-5,.,.,TRBJ2-7,CASRSPGSTVYEQYF,TGTGCCAGCAGGTCCCCGGGATCGACTGTCTACGAGCAGTACTTC
TRBV7-9,.,TRBD1,TRBJ2-7,CASSQRQGNTDEQYF,TGTGCCAGCAGTCAGCGACAGGGAAATACGGACGAGCAGTACTTC
TRBV5-5,.,.,TRBJ2-2,CASSSKDLTGELFF,TGTGCCAGCAGCTCAAAGGACTTGACCGGGGAGCTGTTTTTT
TRBV14,once,.,TRBJ2-5,CASSPPRGAGTQYF,TGTGCCAGCAGTCCACCTCGGGGGGCGGGGACCCAGTACTTC
TRBV28,.,.,TRBJ2-3,CASSHIVDLGTQYF,TGTGCCAGCAGTCACATAGTGGACTTGGGCACGCAGTATTTT
TRBV5-6,.,TRBD1,TRBJ1-1,CASSRTGVEEAFF,TGTGCCAGCAGCCGGACAGGGGTCGAGGAGGCTTTCTTT
TRBV5-1,.,.,TRBJ2-2,CASSLDSRANTGELFF,TGCGCCAGCAGCTTGGACTCCCGGGCGAACACCGGGGAGCTGTTTTTT
TRBV5-4,.,TRBD2,TRBJ2-3,CASSFVVGGNTDTQYF,TGTGCCAGCAGCTTTGTGGTGGGGGGGAACACAGATACGCAGTATTTT
TRBV6-5,few,.,TRBJ1-1,CASKGYLVMNTEAFF,TGTGCCAGCAAGGGGTACCTCGTGATGAACACTGAAGCTTTCTTT
TRBV4-2,.,TRBD2,TRBJ2-5,CASSRGSGGPQETQYF,TGTGCCAGCAGTCGAGGGAGCGGGGGGCCGCAAGAGACCCAGTACTTC
TRBV9,.,TRBD1,TRBJ1-4,CASSVGGTGYYEKLFF,TGTGCCAGCAGCGTAGGAGGGACAGGGTATTATGAAAAACTGTTTTTT
TRBV10-3,.,.,TRBJ1-5,CAISEGQTHSNQPQHF,TGTGCCATCAGTGAGGGACAGACCCATAGCAATCAGCCCCAGCATTTT
TRBV11-1,.,TRBD2,TRBJ2-3,CASSYSGGRSAQYF,TGTGCCAGCAGCTATTCGGGGGGGCGATCTGCGCAGTATTTT
TRBV6-5,.,.,TRBJ2-1,CASEQYNEQFF,TGTGCCAGCGAACAGTACAATGAGCAGTTCTTC
TRBV9,.,.,TRBJ1-3,CASSITVGLGNTIYF,TGTGCCAGCAGCATAACCGTCGGGTTAGGAAACACCATATATTTT
TRBV6-2/TRBV6-3,.,.,TRBJ2-3,CASSYSVIVRASADTQYF,TGTGCCAGCAGTTACTCAGTAATCGTTCGGGCTAGCGCAGATACGCAGTATTTT
TRBV10-3,.,TRBD1,TRBJ2-7,CATHGTGSYEQYF,TGTGCCACCCACGGGACAGGTTCCTACGAGCAGTACTTC
TRBV14,.,.,TRBJ1-1,CASSRTGLRGGTEAFF,TGTGCCAGCAGCCGGACTGGACTCCGGGGTGGGACTGAAGCTTTCTTT